The rows below give T cell receptor beta chains drawn from one sample of a study of OX40 agonist ivuxolimab in advanced cancers. Libraries were prepared by immunoSEQ multiplex PCR; TCRdb keeps only in-frame clonotypes and omits some of them. Of around 56,000 clones listed, approximately 82% are singletons. The sequenced sample was CD4+ or CD8+ T cells sorted from blood, obtained in a trial of the OX40 agonist ivuxolimab. Receptors originate from an adult with an advanced solid tumor such as melanoma, head and neck, liver or kidney cancer. The CDR3 runs from the conserved cysteine through the conserved F or W. Each record gives: J gene, D gene, clone size, V gene, CDR3 protein, CDR3 DNA. A D gene is named only where the DNA matches it firmly. Clone size, where shown, is once, few, many, or a class for clones that have expanded.

TRBJ2-3	NA	NA	TRBV4-1	CASSQAGGPDTQYF	TGCGCCAGCAGCCAAGCGGGGGGCCCAGATACGCAGTATTTT
TRBJ2-2	NA	NA	TRBV7-9	CASSNPWRNTGELFF	TGTGCCAGCAGCAACCCCTGGAGGAACACCGGGGAGCTGTTTTTT
TRBJ1-2	TRBD1	NA	TRBV5-6	CASSRQGIYGYTF	TGTGCCAGCAGCCGACAGGGGATCTATGGCTACACCTTC
TRBJ2-1	NA	NA	TRBV28	CASSQSPIPYNEQFF	TGTGCCAGCAGCCAAAGCCCCATACCGTACAATGAGCAGTTCTTC
TRBJ2-7	NA	NA	TRBV11-1	CASSWDNSYEQYF	TGTGCCAGCAGCTGGGACAACTCCTACGAGCAGTACTTC
TRBJ2-1	NA	once	TRBV11-2	CASSLVRGGNEQFF	TGTGCCAGCAGCTTAGTCAGGGGGGGCAATGAGCAGTTCTTC
TRBJ1-4	NA	once	TRBV5-5	CASSLQRGGAATNEKLFF	TGTGCCAGCAGCCTGCAACGTGGGGGAGCCGCAACTAATGAAAAACTGTTTTTT
TRBJ1-1	NA	NA	TRBV10-1	CASSELGTPSEAFF	TGCGCCAGCAGTGAGTTGGGCACCCCGTCGGAAGCTTTCTTT
TRBJ2-1	NA	NA	TRBV27	CASSQDSRVHEQFF	TGTGCCAGCAGCCAGGACAGCCGGGTCCATGAGCAGTTCTTC
TRBJ1-5	NA	once	TRBV5-1	CASSLDTGSAEPQHF	TGCGCCAGCAGCTTGGATACAGGGTCCGCGGAGCCCCAGCATTTT
TRBJ1-2	TRBD1	NA	TRBV11-2	CASSFIFTGGASYGYTF	TGTGCCAGCAGCTTCATATTTACAGGGGGCGCTAGCTATGGCTACACCTTC
TRBJ2-1	NA	once	TRBV21-1	CASSKQRPHWGEQFF	TGTGCCAGCAGCAAACAAAGACCCCATTGGGGTGAGCAGTTCTTC
TRBJ2-1	TRBD1	NA	TRBV10-3	CAISGLTGGLNEQFF	TGTGCCATCAGTGGCCTGACAGGGGGCTTGAATGAGCAGTTCTTC
TRBJ2-3	NA	NA	TRBV15	CATSRDRGTDTQYF	TGTGCCACCAGCAGAGATCGTGGGACAGATACGCAGTATTTT
TRBJ1-3	NA	NA	TRBV21-1	CASSRYPYSGNTIYF	TGTGCCAGCAGCAGATACCCTTACTCTGGAAACACCATATATTTT
TRBJ2-5	NA	few	TRBV5-8	CASRVQGRETQYF	TGTGCCAGCAGGGTACAGGGTCGAGAGACCCAGTACTTC
TRBJ2-7	NA	NA	TRBV18	CASSPSGTAGEQYF	TGTGCCAGCTCTCCCTCCGGGACGGCAGGCGAGCAGTACTTC
TRBJ2-1	TRBD2	NA	TRBV28	CASSLERETYNEQFF	TGTGCCAGCAGTTTGGAGCGGGAGACATACAATGAGCAGTTCTTC
TRBJ2-7	TRBD1	NA	TRBV30	CAWSTGTGSYEQYF	TGTGCCTGGAGTACCGGGACAGGGAGTTACGAGCAGTACTTC
TRBJ2-1	NA	NA	TRBV11-2	CASSLGTFGLNNEQFF	TGTGCCAGCAGCTTAGGGACCTTCGGGCTAAACAATGAGCAGTTCTTC
TRBJ2-2	TRBD2	NA	TRBV4-1	CASSAGTSPGELFF	TGCGCCAGCAGCGCCGGGACTAGCCCCGGGGAGCTGTTTTTT
TRBJ1-2	TRBD1	few	TRBV7-9	CASSLGYEGGGVYGYTF	TGTGCCAGCAGCTTAGGGTATGAAGGAGGGGGCGTATATGGCTACACCTTC
TRBJ2-7	TRBD1	NA	TRBV6-6	CASSDPGQGPLEQYF	TGTGCCAGCAGCGATCCGGGACAGGGTCCCCTGGAGCAGTACTTC
TRBJ2-7	TRBD1	NA	TRBV28	CASGGPGGPYEQYF	TGTGCCAGCGGGGGCCCAGGGGGTCCCTACGAGCAGTACTTC
TRBJ1-1	NA	NA	TRBV7-6	CASSWTGNTEAFF	TGTGCCAGCAGCTGGACCGGGAACACTGAAGCTTTCTTT
TRBJ1-5	TRBD1	few	TRBV4-2	CASSQATGGNQPQHF	TGTGCCAGCAGCCAGGCGACAGGGGGCAATCAGCCCCAGCATTTT
TRBJ1-1	NA	NA	TRBV9	CASSVDLGGYTEAFF	TGTGCCAGCAGCGTCGACCTAGGGGGGTACACTGAAGCTTTCTTT
TRBJ2-2	NA	NA	TRBV2	CASSEAANTGELFF	TGTGCCAGCAGTGAAGCCGCGAACACCGGGGAGCTGTTTTTT
TRBJ1-6	TRBD1	few	TRBV7-9	CASSGDSPNSPLHF	TGTGCCAGCAGCGGGGACAGTCCAAATTCACCCCTCCACTTT
TRBJ1-1	NA	NA	TRBV6-1	CASSEAGARAEAFF	TGTGCCAGCAGTGAAGCGGGGGCAAGGGCTGAAGCTTTCTTT
TRBJ1-6	NA	NA	TRBV6-5	CASSSQTHGGSPLHF	TGTGCCAGCAGTTCTCAGACACACGGTGGGTCACCCCTCCACTTT
TRBJ2-5	NA	NA	TRBV18	CASSPPSGGDETQYF	TGTGCCAGCTCACCACCCTCCGGAGGGGACGAGACCCAGTACTTC
TRBJ2-1	NA	NA	TRBV9	CASSVAPGPGNEQFF	TGTGCCAGCAGCGTCGCGCCGGGGCCGGGCAATGAGCAGTTCTTC
TRBJ2-1	NA	few	TRBV9	CASSVDYNEQFF	TGTGCCAGCAGCGTCGACTACAATGAGCAGTTCTTC
TRBJ1-2	NA	few	TRBV9	CASSPPNPGYGYTF	TGTGCCAGCAGCCCCCCCAATCCCGGCTATGGCTACACCTTC
TRBJ1-5	NA	few	TRBV18	CASSPPVGGERESAQHF	TGTGCCAGCTCACCACCTGTAGGAGGGGAGAGGGAATCAGCCCAGCATTTT
TRBJ2-3	NA	few	TRBV7-3	CASSPGTGSTDTQYF	TGTGCCAGCAGCCCAGGCACAGGAAGCACAGATACGCAGTATTTT
TRBJ1-3	NA	NA	TRBV2	CASSEWVDTIYF	TGTGCCAGCAGTGAATGGGTAGACACCATATATTTT
TRBJ2-5	NA	NA	TRBV15	CATSRDMGSEETQYF	TGTGCCACCAGCAGAGATATGGGTAGCGAAGAGACCCAGTACTTC
TRBJ2-7	TRBD2	NA	TRBV2	CASNPSGTYEQYF	TGTGCCAGCAACCCTAGCGGGACCTACGAGCAGTACTTC
TRBJ2-2	TRBD2	NA	TRBV28	CASGRLAGGPANTGELFF	TGTGCCAGCGGCAGACTAGCGGGAGGCCCCGCGAACACCGGGGAGCTGTTTTTT
TRBJ2-5	NA	few	TRBV19	CASSTDIRQETQYF	TGTGCCAGTAGTACCGACATTAGACAAGAGACCCAGTACTTC
TRBJ2-5	NA	once	TRBV2	CASSAGTSEGTQYF	TGTGCCAGCAGTGCAGGGACCTCCGAGGGGACCCAGTACTTC
TRBJ1-2	NA	NA	TRBV5-1	CASSWAGGDYGYTF	TGCGCCAGCAGCTGGGCCGGGGGGGACTATGGCTACACCTTC
TRBJ1-4	NA	NA	TRBV9	CASSREGEKLFF	TGTGCCAGCAGCCGGGAAGGTGAAAAACTGTTTTTT
TRBJ2-7	TRBD2	NA	TRBV19	CASSAPGTSLYEQYF	TGTGCCAGTAGCGCCCCCGGGACTAGCCTCTACGAGCAGTACTTC